The text below deals with one TCR beta chain. Its antigen is unknown. This PCR relied on a set of 60 Vbeta primers and 13 Jbeta primers. The repertoire was sequenced with immunoSEQ multiplex PCR; TCRdb's copy has only in-frame clones and lacks some. This table holds about 130,000 clones, around 80% found once. The sample originates from a study of cytomegalovirus exposure and HLA in healthy donors. Across the whole study: Roughly 77 million unique TCRs from HLA-typed donors made up an early data release.

Study outcomes and limitations: Sequencing artifact likely explains a cluster of highly shared sequence variants. Per a later analysis, HLA-associated TCR beta chains showed more clonal expansion than other, equally common TCR beta chains.

Trimming removed 3 bases from V and 5 bases from J, with 7 bases in between. The CDR3 consists of 12 residues. Germline V gives CDR1 SGDLS, CDR2 YYNGEE. The chain couples TRBV9 to TRBJ2-3; possibly TRBD1 for D (5 bases). The sequence came from a woman younger than 45 in good health and CMV-seronegative. Material: PBMCs. CDR3 DNA: TGTGCCAGCAGCGAGGGGATAGATACGCAGTATTTT. Protein product: CASSEGIDTQYF.